This TCR beta chain originates from a study of T cell changes during pregnancy in multiple sclerosis. This clone was detected once. Per the germline V gene, CDR1 is SGHTA and CDR2 is FQGNSA. The ends lost 5 bases at V and 2 bases at J; junction bases unmatched: 11. This CDR3 is 17 amino acids long. Repertoires were generated with immunoSEQ multiplex PCR, while TCRdb's copy carries only in-frame clones and drops some. The table shows 40,000 or so clones, with about 91% occurring only once. Here the sequenced sample was CD8+ T cells from peripheral blood mononuclear cells, taken after pregnancy. This chain uses TRBV7-2 with TRBJ2-3, with 9 bases identical to TRBD2. The sequence was obtained from a female donor with multiple sclerosis, enrolled in a pregnancy study. The CDR3 spells CASSQSGRPTTTDTQYF. The CDR3 DNA is TGTGCCAGCAGCCAGAGCGGGAGGCCAACTACCACAGATACGCAGTATTTT.